The following is a T cell receptor (beta chain) sequence with its context. Per the germline V gene, CDR1 is MNHEY and CDR2 is SVGAGI. Between the trimmed V and J ends, which lost 4 bases and 13 bases, there was a span of 17 bases. The CDR3 length is 13 residues. This sample was included in a study of control samples from healthy donors and cancer patients. Generated by immunoSEQ multiplex PCR, the TCRdb table keeps only in-frame clones and is missing some. This table holds 150,000 to 200,000 clones, about 90% found once. This receptor was identified in a man younger than 40 in good health. The rearrangement links TRBV6-5 to TRBJ1-3; D not resolved. Material: blood. Here the CDR3 reads CASSSLEAVRIYF. The CDR3 DNA is TGTGCCAGCAGTTCTTTGGAAGCAGTGAGGATATATTTT.